This T cell receptor beta chain was captured in a study of blood T cell repertoires in COVID-19. Repertoires were generated with immunoSEQ multiplex PCR, while TCRdb's copy carries only in-frame clones and drops some. The repertoire holds 45,000 to 50,000 clones, with approximately 83% as singletons. CDR1 is SGDLS and CDR2 is YYNGEE in the germline V gene. V lost 1 base, J lost 1 base, and 9 bases lay in between. The CDR3 contains 15 residues. The V gene is TRBV9, the J gene TRBJ1-5, with no clear D. The TCR sequence derives from a woman at least 80 years old with COVID-19, enrolled during active disease. Input material: peripheral blood. The CDR3 protein is CASSVTGVSNQPQHF. The DNA for the CDR3 is TGTGCCAGCAGCGTAACGGGTGTGAGCAATCAGCCCCAGCATTTT.